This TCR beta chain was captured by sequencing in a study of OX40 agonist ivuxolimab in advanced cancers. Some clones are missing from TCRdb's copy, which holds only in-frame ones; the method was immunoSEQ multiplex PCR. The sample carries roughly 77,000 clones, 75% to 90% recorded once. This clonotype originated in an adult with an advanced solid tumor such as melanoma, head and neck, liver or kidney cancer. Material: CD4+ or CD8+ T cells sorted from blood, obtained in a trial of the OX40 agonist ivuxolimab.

The chain's CDR3 is CASSLGQSSYEQYF. The CDR3 coding sequence is TGTGCCAGCAGCTTAGGTCAGAGCTCCTACGAGCAGTACTTC. The chain has TRBV7-2 and TRBJ2-5; D unresolved. The DNA matches TRBJ2-7 better at its end, which makes the J call doubtful. In germline, CDR1 is SGHTA, CDR2 FQGNSA. This CDR3 contains 14 residues.